These 5 T cell receptor beta chains share one sample of origin, sequenced in a study of control samples from healthy donors and cancer patients. Data came from immunoSEQ multiplex PCR; TCRdb stores just in-frame clones and leaves some out. The data show around 80,000 clones, over 85% seen once. The sequenced material came from blood. These receptors were obtained from a man aged 45-60 years in good health.

This rearrangement joins TRBV11-3 to TRBJ1-4; D unclear. Trimming removed 1 base from V and 8 bases from J, with 11 bases in between. This CDR3 spans 14 amino acids. Germline CDR1 SGHNT, CDR2 YENEEA. The CDR3 DNA sequence: TGTGCCAGCAGCTTAGGAGGAGGTGGAGAAAAACTGTTTTTT. It encodes CASSLGGGGEKLFF.

The chain has TRBV18 and TRBJ2-2; no definite D call. The CDR3 covers 14 residues. With 4 bases removed from V and 1 base from J, the gap between germline ends came to 7 bases. CDR1 KGHSH and CDR2 LQKENI come from the germline V gene. CDR3 in DNA: TGTGCCAGCTCACTCGATTTGAACACCGGGGAGCTGTTTTTT. Its translation is CASSLDLNTGELFF.

J is TRBJ1-2 and V is TRBV3-1 (or the pseudogene TRBV3-2), with 9 bases matching TRBD1. This CDR3 is 16 amino acids long. Germline values: CDR1 LGHDT, CDR2 YNNKEL (reference sequence). The J segment lost 2 bases and the V segment lost 2 bases, leaving 6 bases of the junction unmatched. Here the CDR3 DNA reads TGTGCCAGCAGCCAATTTCCGGGACAGGGAAACTATGGCTACACCTTC. Its protein product is CASSQFPGQGNYGYTF.

The chain uses TRBV18 and TRBJ2-3; tentative D call: TRBD1 (6 bases). Germline CDR1 and CDR2: KGHSH and LQKENI. The CDR3 loop spans 15 amino acids. The ends were cut back, 0 bases at V and 11 bases at J, with 18 bases in the middle. Written as DNA, the CDR3 is TGTGCCAGCTCACCACCCCCGCAGGGGCGAATCGAGCAGTATTTT. Translating gives CASSPPPQGRIEQYF.

The genes are TRBV30 and TRBJ1-2; unclear D gene. The CDR3 consists of 13 residues. The V end lost 2 bases, the J end lost 8 bases, and 15 bases lay between the germline ends. Germline V gives CDR1 GTSNPN, CDR2 SVGIG (reference sequence). Here the CDR3 reads CAWSSWASYGYTF. CDR3 nucleotide sequence: TGTGCCTGGAGTTCATGGGCCTCTTACGGCTACACCTTC.